This T cell receptor beta chain was observed in a study of cytomegalovirus exposure and HLA in healthy donors. Study-level results: Apparent HLA restriction characterized most CMV-associated TCR beta chains in a later analysis. Earlier analysis looked at TCR beta V segments, and most were productive about 87% or about 30% of the time. As a later analysis revealed, the rate of TCR association differed by HLA locus, with DRB1 most and HLA-C fewest.

To note about this clone: The antigen is undetermined.

With 60 Vbeta and 13 Jbeta primers, the PCR was carried out. TCRdb keeps only in-frame clones here, not all; method: immunoSEQ multiplex PCR. The sample carries some 150,000 clones, 60% to 80% recorded once. The V end was cut by 3 bases, the J end by 3 bases, with 16 bases between. The germline V gene has CDR1 KGHSH and CDR2 LQKENI. The CDR3 loop spans 16 amino acids. V gene TRBV18 combines with J gene TRBJ2-3, with TRBD1 as a possible D gene (6 bases). The sequence was obtained from a male donor in good health and CMV-seronegative. Sequences were obtained from PBMCs. CDR3 DNA: TGTGCCAGCTCACCCCCAGGGGTGAGGGCTACAGATACGCAGTATTTT. The encoded protein is CASSPPGVRATDTQYF.